This T cell receptor (beta chain) was retrieved from a study of shared clonotypes between healthy human individuals. This CDR3 has 14 amino acids. Per the germline V gene, CDR1 is SGDLS and CDR2 is YYNGEE. V was pared by 0 bases and J by 5 bases, with 11 bases between. Points on this clone: Other nucleotide sequences in the sample specify the same CDR3.

Here immunoSEQ multiplex PCR was the method, and the copy in TCRdb shows in-frame clones only, minus some. The sample contains 2 million to 2.5 million clones, roughly 93% of which appear only once. The chain uses TRBV9 and TRBJ2-5; TRBD2 is a possible D gene (6 bases). Material: naive CD4+ T cells from PBMCs. Subset noted: CD45RA+ positively selected. The source is a man aged 18 to 30 in good health. Some clones in this sample may be carry-over from other donors' samples. Here the CDR3 DNA reads TGTGCCAGCAGCGTAGTAGGTGGGGGGGAGACCCAGTACTTC. Translating gives CASSVVGGGETQYF.